The T cell receptor (beta chain) described here comes from a study of glioma-infiltrating T cells. Findings and limits, study-wide: Only very few CDR3 sequences appeared in both tissue and blood. Non-neoplastic patients had below-expected tissue-blood divergence, while all gliomas exceeded expectation.

The CDR3 adds up to 12 amino acids, both ends counted. Germline V lookup: CDR1 LNHDA, CDR2 SQIVND (reference sequence). The iRepertoire nested amplicon-rescue multiplex PCR amplified TCR alpha and beta CDR3s from RNA. For one-step reverse transcription and amplification, roughly 95-400 ng of tissue mRNA or PBMC total RNA was used. TCRdb redid the calling of the multiplex PCR reads with MiXCR, one entry per CDR3 protein. This sample yields approximately 120,000 distinct CDR3 sequences, of which about 25% are seen a single time; 30% to 35% belongs to the top ten. A note on this clonotype: What it binds is not known. This may stem from a read error, because a much larger clone lies one nucleotide away. Here the CDR3 omits its conserved ending phenylalanine or tryptophan, so a read error is the likely source. The DNA is left out, because the CDR3 cannot be placed on it with certainty; the CDR3 is given as TCRdb lists it.

The chain combines TRBV19 with TRBJ1-2; TRBD1, as called in the table, went unchecked against the DNA. The sequenced sample consisted of glioma tissue, nonneoplastic brain tissue, or PBMCs (not recorded which). This clonotype was obtained from a human donor with low-grade glioma or glioblastoma, undergoing nonglioma brain surgery, or in good health (not recorded which). The CDR3 reads CASSKWGGWHTL.